What follows are 22 T cell receptor beta chains derived from one specimen sequenced in a study of blood T cell repertoires in COVID-19. TCRdb's table, derived via immunoSEQ multiplex PCR, lists solely in-frame clones and lacks some. The data contain 450,000 to 500,000 clones, approximately 85% of them singletons. Specimen: peripheral blood. The receptors derive from a human donor in a cohort sampled during active COVID-19.

This chain links TRBV11-2 with TRBJ2-3, with D uncertain. This CDR3 spans 14 amino acids. Germline loops: CDR1 SGHAT, CDR2 FQNNGV. Trimming pared 3 bases from V and 4 bases from J, leaving 11 bases between. The DNA for the CDR3 is TGTGCCAGCAGCTTTTCTAGAGTGGCAGATACGCAGTATTTT. It translates to CASSFSRVADTQYF.

V and J are TRBV28 and TRBJ2-3; 8 bases fit TRBD1. The CDR3 loop spans 12 amino acids. Per the germline V gene, CDR1 is MDHEN and CDR2 is SYDVKM. J gave up 9 bases and V 1 base, and 0 bases lay outside the gene matches. Here the CDR3 reads CASSLSGGTQYF. The CDR3 DNA reads as TGTGCCAGCAGTTTATCAGGGGGCACGCAGTATTTT.

The chain recombines TRBV28 with TRBJ1-5; a weak D match, TRBD1 (6 bases). Trimming left V 4 bases short and J 5 bases short, with 18 bases between. The CDR3 sequence is 16 residues long. From germline, CDR1 is MDHEN and CDR2 SYDVKM. CDR3 DNA sequence: TGTGCCAGCAGTTCGGGGGGGCAGGGTACCGATCAGCCCCAGCATTTT. This sequence encodes CASSSGGQGTDQPQHF.

The chain carries TRBV16 and TRBJ2-2; a weak D match, TRBD2 (5 bases). V gave up 0 bases and J gave up 4 bases, with 9 bases separating them. Germline assignment: CDR1 KGHSY and CDR2 FQNENV. This CDR3 region has 15 residues. Written as DNA, the CDR3 is TGTGCCAGCAGCCAATCCGACTACCTCACCGGGGAGCTGTTTTTT. This translates into CASSQSDYLTGELFF.

The chain joins TRBV27 to TRBJ1-5; 7 bases map to TRBD1. Germline CDR1 is MNHEY and CDR2 is SMNVEV (reference sequence). V shed 5 bases, J shed 7 bases, and the junction held 14 bases outside the gene matches. CDR3 size: 16 residues. CDR3 in amino acids: CASSPDPTGVEQPQHF. The CDR3 nucleotides are TGTGCCAGCAGTCCCGATCCTACAGGGGTGGAACAGCCCCAGCATTTT.

This rearrangement joins TRBV6-5 to TRBJ1-1; unclear D gene. Trimming stripped 6 bases from V and 1 base from J, with 12 bases between. Germline V CDR1 and CDR2: MNHEY, SVGAGI. This CDR3 spans 14 amino acids. The CDR3 DNA is TGTGCCAGCAGGAGGCTTCGGGGGAACACTGAAGCTTTCTTT. This codes for CASRRLRGNTEAFF.

The count of this clone is one. The chain employs TRBV29-1 and TRBJ1-1, with D possibly being TRBD1 (6 bases). The germline V gene encodes CDR1 SQVTM and CDR2 ANQGSEA. Trimming cost V 4 bases and J 6 bases, with 12 bases left between them. This CDR3 has 12 residues. The CDR3 is CSVGKGGPEAFF. CDR3 nucleotides: TGCAGCGTTGGAAAGGGGGGGCCTGAAGCTTTCTTT.

The genes are TRBV19 and TRBJ1-1; 7 bases map to TRBD1. Germline lookup yields CDR1 LNHDA and CDR2 SQIVND (reference sequence). V shed 3 bases and J 12 bases; nucleotides not matched to a gene: 19. The CDR3 has 16 residues. Here the CDR3 reads CASSILAAKATGLTFF. Here the CDR3 DNA reads TGTGCCAGTAGTATTCTTGCCGCCAAGGCGACAGGGTTAACTTTCTTT. Supplemented by reference TRBV19 and TRBJ1-1, the full variable domain reads DGGITQSPKYLFRKEGQNVTLSCEQNLNHDAMYWYRQDPGQGLRLIYYSQIVNDFQKGDIAEGYSVSREKKESFPLTVTSAQKNPTAFYLCASSILAAKATGLTFFGQGTRLTVV.

This clone was observed a few times. This chain uses TRBV7-3 with TRBJ1-6; TRBD1 might be the D (6 bases). Germline CDR1 reads SGHTA; CDR2 reads FQGTGA. The CDR3 has 13 residues. With 4 bases removed from V and 10 bases from J, the gap between germline ends came to 11 bases. The CDR3 sequence: CASSSHRDSPLHF. Here the CDR3 DNA reads TGTGCCAGCAGCTCTCACAGGGACTCACCCCTCCACTTT.

This chain links TRBV4-2 with TRBJ1-4, with 7 nucleotides matching TRBD1. The trim removed 6 bases at V and 3 bases at J, leaving 4 bases unmatched. The germline gives CDR1 LGHNA, CDR2 YNFKEQ. The CDR3 contains 14 residues. CDR3 coding DNA: TGTGCCAGCAGTCCCGGGACAGCTAATGAAAAACTGTTTTTT. Protein product: CASSPGTANEKLFF.

The chain joins TRBV28 to TRBJ1-2; D is perhaps TRBD1 (5 bases). Deletions cut 11 bases from V and 3 bases from J, with 13 bases between. CDR1 is MDHEN and CDR2 is SYDVKM in the germline V gene. The CDR3 spans 12 residues. The CDR3 DNA reads TGTGCCTTGGGGCCAGCGTACTATGGCTACACCTTC. Translated, it gives CALGPAYYGYTF.

The CDR3 reads CASSYAQGVQKTQYF. In DNA form, the CDR3 reads TGTGCCAGCAGTTACGCACAGGGGGTACAAAAGACCCAGTACTTC. The rearrangement joins TRBV6-5 to TRBJ2-5; 8 bases fit TRBD1. The germline V gene has CDR1 MNHEY and CDR2 SVGAGI. CDR3 length equals 15 residues. V was clipped by 2 bases and J by 6 bases; unmatched bases: 8.

The J gene is TRBJ1-3, the V gene TRBV7-2; D is unclear. Per the germline V gene, CDR1 is SGHTA and CDR2 is FQGNSA. V gave up 5 bases and J gave up 0 bases, with 11 bases separating them. The CDR3 is 15 amino acids. In DNA, the CDR3 is TGTGCCAGCAGCCCGCGGAATCCCTCTGGAAACACCATATATTTT. Translating it yields CASSPRNPSGNTIYF.

The genes are TRBV2 and TRBJ1-6; no clear D gene. CDR1 and CDR2 (germline): SNHLY, FYNNEI. Trimming removed 2 bases at V and 6 bases at J, with 23 bases between. CDR3 size: 19 residues. CDR3 sequence (DNA): TGTGCCAGCAGTGAAACCCTGGGTGTTAGCTGGCAGTCTAATTCACCCCTCCACTTT. Translated: CASSETLGVSWQSNSPLHF.

This chain connects TRBV7-9 to TRBJ2-1; 7 nucleotides match TRBD2. Looked up from germline, CDR1 is SEHNR and CDR2 is FQNEAQ (reference sequence). The CDR3 sequence is 16 residues long. Losses at the gene ends were 2 bases for V and 5 bases for J; bases not matched to a gene: 9. The DNA for the CDR3 is TGTGCCAGCAGCTTAATCTGGCTAGCGGAGAACAATGAGCAGTTCTTC. Amino acids: CASSLIWLAENNEQFF.

Only a few counts were recorded for this clone. The chain employs TRBV4-2 and TRBJ2-3; TRBD2 matches at 8 bases. This CDR3 contains 18 residues. The J segment lost 0 bases and the V segment lost 4 bases, leaving 12 bases of the junction unmatched. Germline V gives CDR1 LGHNA, CDR2 YNFKEQ. The CDR3 region has the DNA TGTGCCAGCAGCCGTAAACCGGGACTAGAAGGGAGCACAGATACGCAGTATTTT. It translates to CASSRKPGLEGSTDTQYF.

J is TRBJ1-3 and V is TRBV19; D remains ambiguous. The CDR3 is made up of 14 amino acids. In germline, CDR1 is LNHDA, CDR2 SQIVND (reference sequence). V lost 7 bases, J lost 3 bases, and 13 bases lay in between. The CDR3 loop is CASNLLPLGNTIYF. CDR3 in DNA: TGTGCCAGTAATCTTCTCCCCCTTGGAAACACCATATATTTT. The whole variable domain, remainder taken from reference TRBV19 and TRBJ1-3, is DGGITQSPKYLFRKEGQNVTLSCEQNLNHDAMYWYRQDPGQGLRLIYYSQIVNDFQKGDIAEGYSVSREKKESFPLTVTSAQKNPTAFYLCASNLLPLGNTIYFGEGSWLTVV.

The chain couples TRBV6-4 to TRBJ1-1; unclear D gene. CDR1 and CDR2 from the germline V gene are MRHNA and SNTAGT. Deletions cut 0 bases from V and 1 base from J, with 9 bases between. This CDR3 has 15 amino acids. The CDR3 protein is CASSDSAAPNTEAFF. The DNA for the CDR3 is TGTGCCAGCAGTGACTCCGCGGCGCCGAACACTGAAGCTTTCTTT.

V usage is TRBV30 and J usage is TRBJ1-5; possible D gene TRBD1, 5 bases. This CDR3 comprises 12 residues. The V and J ends lost 6 bases and 6 bases respectively, with 12 bases between them. The germline CDR1 and CDR2 sequences are GTSNPN and SVGIG (reference sequence). This CDR3 reads CACRDYGQPQHF. The CDR3 coding sequence is TGTGCCTGCAGGGATTATGGTCAGCCCCAGCATTTT. The full variable domain, completed using reference TRBV30 and TRBJ1-5, is SQTIHQWPATLVQPVGSPLSLECTVEGTSNPNLYWYRQAAGRGLQLLFYSVGIGQISSEVPQNLSASRPQDRQFILSSKKLLLSDSGFYLCACRDYGQPQHFGDGTRLSIL.

V is TRBV5-4 and J is TRBJ2-1, with TRBD2 matching 13 bases. Per the germline V gene, CDR1 is SGHNT and CDR2 is YYREEE (reference sequence). CDR3 length equals 16 residues. The ends lost 3 bases at V and 7 bases at J; junction bases unmatched: 7. CDR3: CASSSLTSGRTNEQFF. The CDR3 DNA is TGTGCCAGCAGCTCGTTGACTAGCGGGAGGACGAATGAGCAGTTCTTC.

The rearrangement joins TRBV7-9 to TRBJ2-5, with 10 bases lining up with TRBD2. Losses at the gene ends were 5 bases for V and 6 bases for J; bases not matched to a gene: 9. Germline CDR1 is SEHNR and CDR2 is FQNEAQ (reference sequence). The CDR3 consists of 15 residues. The CDR3 protein is CASSLASGSWKTQYF. The CDR3 nucleotides read TGTGCCAGCAGCCTCGCTAGCGGGAGTTGGAAGACCCAGTACTTC.

The chain employs TRBV3-1 (or the pseudogene TRBV3-2) and TRBJ1-1; D gene uncertain. V lost 0 bases and J 1 base, leaving 6 bases between the germline ends. CDR3 length: 14 amino acids. Germline V gene sequence: CDR1 LGHDT, CDR2 YNNKEL (reference sequence). The CDR3 spells CASSQESRNTEAFF. The CDR3 DNA reads as TGTGCCAGCAGCCAAGAAAGTAGGAACACTGAAGCTTTCTTT.